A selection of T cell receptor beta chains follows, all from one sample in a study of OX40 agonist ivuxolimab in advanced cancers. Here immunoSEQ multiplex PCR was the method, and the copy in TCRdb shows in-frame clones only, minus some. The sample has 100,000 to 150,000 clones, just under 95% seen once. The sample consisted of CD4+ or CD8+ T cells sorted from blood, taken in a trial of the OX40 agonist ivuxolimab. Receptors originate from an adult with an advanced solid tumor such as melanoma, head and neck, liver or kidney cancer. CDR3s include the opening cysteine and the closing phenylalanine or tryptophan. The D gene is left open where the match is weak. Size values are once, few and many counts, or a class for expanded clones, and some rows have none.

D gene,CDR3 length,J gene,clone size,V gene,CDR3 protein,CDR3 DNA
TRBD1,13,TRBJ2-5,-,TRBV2,CASSGTGRETQYF,TGTGCCAGCAGCGGGACAGGGCGAGAGACCCAGTACTTC
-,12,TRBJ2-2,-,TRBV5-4,CAGSSDTGELFF,TGTGCCGGTTCCTCTGACACCGGGGAGCTGTTTTTT
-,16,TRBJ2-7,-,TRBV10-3,CAISDPHSGHPSEQYF,TGTGCCATCAGTGACCCCCACTCTGGACACCCGTCCGAGCAGTACTTC
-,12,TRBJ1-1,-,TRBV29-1,CSVQGSKPEAFF,TGCAGCGTTCAAGGAAGTAAACCTGAAGCTTTCTTT
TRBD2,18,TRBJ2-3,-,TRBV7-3,CASSLRGVKREVTDTQYF,TGTGCCAGCAGCCTTCGGGGAGTCAAGCGGGAGGTAACAGATACGCAGTATTTT
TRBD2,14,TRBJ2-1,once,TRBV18,CASSLLAGLNEQFF,TGTGCCAGCTCACTACTAGCGGGATTGAATGAGCAGTTCTTC
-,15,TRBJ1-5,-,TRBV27,CASSLLAGSNQPQHF,TGTGCCAGCAGTTTACTGGCGGGTAGCAATCAGCCCCAGCATTTT
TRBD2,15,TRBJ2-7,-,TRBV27,CASSSMGGSPGEQYF,TGTGCCAGCAGTTCAATGGGCGGGAGCCCGGGCGAGCAGTACTTC
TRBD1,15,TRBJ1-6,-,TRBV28,CAGATGQGIGSPLHF,TGTGCCGGAGCAACGGGACAGGGGATCGGTTCACCCCTCCACTTT
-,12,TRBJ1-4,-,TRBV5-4,CASSLDAGKGLF,TGTGCCAGCAGCTTGGACGCGGGTAAAGGGCTTTTT
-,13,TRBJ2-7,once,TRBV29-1,CSVKGSITYEQYF,TGCAGCGTTAAAGGGTCTATTACCTACGAGCAGTACTTC
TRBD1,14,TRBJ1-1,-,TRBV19,CASSGRQGLHPAFF,TGTGCCAGTAGTGGACGACAGGGATTGCATCCAGCTTTCTTT
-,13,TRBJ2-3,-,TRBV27,CASSPLMVDTQYF,TGTGCCAGCAGCCCCTTAATGGTAGATACGCAGTATTTT
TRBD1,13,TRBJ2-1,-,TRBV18,CASSPPTGTEQFF,TGTGCCAGCTCACCGCCGACAGGGACTGAGCAGTTCTTC
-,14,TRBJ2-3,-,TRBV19,CASSMGRDTDTQYF,TGTGCCAGTAGTATGGGCAGGGACACAGATACGCAGTATTTT
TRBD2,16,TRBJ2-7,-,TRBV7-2,CASSSYIAGGAYEQYF,TGTGCCAGCAGTTCTTATATAGCGGGAGGGGCCTACGAGCAGTACTTC
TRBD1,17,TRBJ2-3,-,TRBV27,CASSILETGFRGDTQYF,TGTGCCAGCAGTATCCTAGAGACAGGGTTCCGGGGAGATACGCAGTATTTT
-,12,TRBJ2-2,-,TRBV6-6,CASRFGQGELFF,TGTGCCAGCAGATTTGGACAGGGGGAGCTGTTTTTT
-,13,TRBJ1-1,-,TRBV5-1,CASSLQSSTEAFF,TGCGCCAGCAGTTTACAGAGCTCCACTGAAGCTTTCTTT
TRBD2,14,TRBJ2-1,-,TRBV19,CASSIQRGVNEQFF,TGTGCCAGTAGTATTCAGCGGGGGGTGAATGAGCAGTTCTTC
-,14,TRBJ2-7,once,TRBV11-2,CASSFSAPDYEQYF,TGTGCCAGCAGCTTCTCTGCACCGGACTACGAGCAGTACTTC
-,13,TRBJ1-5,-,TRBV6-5,CASSYGGNQPQHF,TGTGCCAGCAGTTACGGCGGGAATCAGCCCCAGCATTTT
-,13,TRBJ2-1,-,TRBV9,CASSDRTYNEQFF,TGTGCCAGCAGCGACAGAACCTACAATGAGCAGTTCTTC
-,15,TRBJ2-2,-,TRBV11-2,CASSSVGGNTGELFF,TGTGCCAGCAGCTCGGTCGGGGGGAACACCGGGGAGCTGTTTTTT
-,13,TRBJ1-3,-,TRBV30,CAWFPDSGNTIYF,TGTGCCTGGTTTCCCGACTCTGGAAACACCATATATTTT
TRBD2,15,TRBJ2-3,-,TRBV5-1,CASSSNLGTSSAQYF,TGCGCCAGCAGCTCCAACCTTGGGACTAGCTCAGCGCAGTATTTT
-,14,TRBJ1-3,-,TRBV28,CASEPQGTGNTIYF,TGTGCCAGCGAACCTCAGGGTACTGGAAACACCATATATTTT
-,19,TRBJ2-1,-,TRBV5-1,CASSFRPPQRGLSYNEQFF,TGCGCCAGCAGCTTTAGGCCTCCCCAACGGGGTCTGAGTTACAATGAGCAGTTCTTC
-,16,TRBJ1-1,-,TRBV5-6,CASSLDFGLEQSEAFF,TGTGCCAGCAGCTTGGATTTTGGGTTAGAACAATCTGAAGCTTTCTTT
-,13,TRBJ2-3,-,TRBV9,CASSRGGTDTQYF,TGTGCCAGCAGCCGAGGGGGGACAGATACGCAGTATTTT
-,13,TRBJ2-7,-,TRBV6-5,CASNHPGQKEQYF,TGTGCCAGCAACCACCCAGGTCAAAAAGAGCAGTACTTC
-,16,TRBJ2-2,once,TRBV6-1,CASSELNRAATGELFF,TGTGCCAGCAGTGAATTAAACAGGGCGGCCACCGGGGAGCTGTTTTTT
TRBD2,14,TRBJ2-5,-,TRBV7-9,CASVGLAYQETQYF,TGTGCCAGCGTCGGACTAGCGTACCAAGAGACCCAGTACTTC